One sample yielded the 27 T cell receptor beta chains listed below, sequenced in a study of shared clonotypes between healthy human individuals. The assay was immunoSEQ multiplex PCR, and TCRdb's table has in-frame clones only and misses some. Of around 940,000 clones in the sample, more than 75% were seen once. The sample comprised memory CD4+ T cells sorted from blood. Subset noted: CD45RA-negative fraction. The receptors derive from a man in his late teens or twenties in good health.

On this clone itself: A read error may explain this, as a much larger clone is one base away. The chain combines TRBV7-3 with TRBJ1-2; 7 bases fit TRBD1. In germline, CDR1 is SGHTA, CDR2 FQGTGA. The J segment lost 5 bases and the V segment lost 5 bases, leaving 5 bases of the junction unmatched. The CDR3 has 13 residues. DNA for the CDR3: TGTGCCAGCAGCCCCGGGACAGAGTATGGCTACACCTTC. It specifies CASSPGTEYGYTF.

With regard to this clone: With only one base between it and a far larger clone, this is likely a read error. The gene calls are TRBV2 and TRBJ2-3; unclear D gene. The length of the CDR3 is 13 residues. Germline CDR1 SNHLY, CDR2 FYNNEI. Here the CDR3 DNA reads TGTGCCAGCTCACCCCCTTACACAGATATGCAGTATTTT. It codes for CASSPPYTDMQYF.

The chain recombines TRBV15 with TRBJ1-5; D possibly corresponds to TRBD1 (5 bases). Deletions cut 1 base from V and 7 bases from J, with 8 bases between. This CDR3 is built from 13 residues. CDR1 is LNHNV, CDR2 YYDKDF, per germline (reference sequence). CDR3 DNA sequence: TGTGCCACCAGCAGAGGGAGGGGACAGCCCCAGCATTTT. Residues: CATSRGRGQPQHF.

The CDR3 loop reads CASPVLRLAGVSSYEQYF. CDR3 DNA: TGTGCCAGCCCCGTTTTAAGACTAGCGGGGGTAAGCTCCTACGAGCAGTACTTC. The chain employs TRBV11-3 and TRBJ2-7; TRBD2 matches 12 bases. The CDR3 consists of 18 residues. V gave up 8 bases and J gave up 0 bases; unmatched junction bases: 14. The germline gives CDR1 SGHNT, CDR2 YENEEA.

The V and J genes are TRBV30 and TRBJ2-7; D perhaps matches TRBD1 (6 bases). The CDR3 totals 15 residues. Germline-derived CDR1 and CDR2 are GTSNPN and SVGIG (reference sequence). V shed 2 bases and J shed 2 bases, with 16 bases lying between them. The CDR3 nucleotides read TGTGCCTGGAGTACCAAGGGGGTACCCCCCTACGAGCAGTACTTC. Translated, it gives CAWSTKGVPPYEQYF.

The J gene is TRBJ2-7, the V gene TRBV18, with TRBD2 identical over 9 bases. V was clipped by 4 bases and J by 5 bases; unmatched bases: 6. Per the germline V gene, CDR1 is KGHSH and CDR2 is LQKENI. The CDR3 has 14 amino acids. Written as DNA, the CDR3 is TGTGCCAGCTCACTTACAGCGGGAGGAGACGAGCAGTACTTC. Its translation: CASSLTAGGDEQYF.

The table lists this clone with a few counts. The V gene is TRBV19, the J gene TRBJ2-7, with 9 bases fitting TRBD1. CDR1 and CDR2 (germline): LNHDA, SQIVND (reference sequence). The CDR3 is 17 residues long. Losses at the gene ends were 4 bases for V and 6 bases for J; bases not matched to a gene: 16. CDR3 sequence: CASSTRSPGQGVGEQYF. CDR3 in DNA: TGTGCCAGTAGTACCCGATCACCGGGACAGGGTGTGGGCGAGCAGTACTTC.

V usage is TRBV18 and J usage is TRBJ2-5; TRBD1 is a possible D gene (5 bases). Trimming stripped 4 bases from V and 5 bases from J, with 8 bases between. The germline V gene encodes CDR1 KGHSH and CDR2 LQKENI. The CDR3 is made up of 12 amino acids. CDR3 amino acids: CASSRKGETQYF. The CDR3 bases are TGTGCCAGCTCACGGAAGGGGGAGACCCAGTACTTC.

This rearrangement joins TRBV7-9 to TRBJ2-2; 8 bases are a match to TRBD1. Germline V CDR1 and CDR2: SEHNR, FQNEAQ (reference sequence). The length of the CDR3 is 15 residues. After removal of 3 bases from V and 1 base from J, the junction contained 1 base not matched to a gene. The CDR3 DNA follows: TGTGCCAGCAGCTTTGGGACAGGGAACACCGGGGAGCTGTTTTTT. This translates into CASSFGTGNTGELFF. The full variable domain, with the rest looked up from reference TRBV7-9 and TRBJ2-2, is DTGVSQNPRHKITKRGQNVTFRCDPISEHNRLYWYRQTLGQGPEFLTYFQNEAQLEKSRLLSDRFSAERPKGSFSTLEIQRTEQGDSAMYLCASSFGTGNTGELFFGEGSRLTVL.

This chain joins TRBV2 and TRBJ1-6; D remains ambiguous. Germline lookup yields CDR1 SNHLY and CDR2 FYNNEI. This CDR3 has 14 residues. V lost 1 base to trimming and J lost 7 bases, with 8 bases between them. CDR3 nucleotide sequence: TGTGCCAGCAGTGAAGGGCCCGCAAATTCACCCCTCCACTTT. This sequence encodes CASSEGPANSPLHF.

The V and J genes are TRBV27 and TRBJ2-3; D possibly matches TRBD1 or TRBD2 (5 bases each). The V and J ends lost 3 bases and 4 bases respectively, with 11 bases between them. The CDR3 covers 14 residues. Germline V gene lookup returns CDR1 MNHEY and CDR2 SMNVEV (reference sequence). CDR3 sequence (DNA): TGTGCCAGCAGTTTTGGGGGTTGGGCAGATACGCAGTATTTT. As protein: CASSFGGWADTQYF.

V is TRBV5-8 and J is TRBJ1-3, with TRBD1 matching 7 bases. Germline V lookup: CDR1 SGHTS, CDR2 YDEGEE. J gave up 0 bases and V 4 bases, and 7 bases lay outside the gene matches. The CDR3 spans 16 residues. The CDR3 sequence: CASSIGTVSSGNTIYF. In DNA, the CDR3 is TGTGCCAGCAGCATTGGGACAGTTTCCTCTGGAAACACCATATATTTT.

This clone was counted at least ten times. Other DNA sequences within the sample encode an identical CDR3. The chain recombines TRBV6-5 with TRBJ2-7; D call uncertain. This CDR3 is 13 amino acids long. V lost 0 bases to trimming and J lost 3 bases, with 6 bases between them. Germline CDR1 is MNHEY and CDR2 is SVGAGI. CDR3: CASSYSSSYEQYF. Written as DNA, the CDR3 is TGTGCCAGCAGTTACTCGAGCAGCTACGAGCAGTACTTC.

DNA of the CDR3: TGTGCCAGCAGCCCGACATGGGGTTCGAATAATTCACCCCTCCACTTT. Translated, it gives CASSPTWGSNNSPLHF. The rearrangement links TRBV11-2 to TRBJ1-6; no clear D gene. The CDR3 length is 16 residues. Trimming left V 5 bases short and J 5 bases short, with 16 bases between. CDR1 SGHAT and CDR2 FQNNGV come from the germline V gene.

This clone was recorded a few times. The CDR3, as DNA: TGTGCCAGCAGCCAAGGCGGCACCTACCTATACGAGCAGTACTTC. Translation gives CASSQGGTYLYEQYF. This rearrangement joins TRBV7-2 to TRBJ2-7; D not certain. Per the germline V gene, CDR1 is SGHTA and CDR2 is FQGNSA. The CDR3 contains 15 residues. V lost 5 bases and J lost 4, with 18 bases in between.

The rearrangement joins TRBV2 to TRBJ1-5; D unclear. Germline-derived CDR1 and CDR2 are SNHLY and FYNNEI. V was shortened by 7 bases and J by 0 bases, with 10 bases between the two germline ends. CDR3 size: 14 residues. For the CDR3, the DNA is TGTGCCAGCACCCCCGTTTTTAGCAATCAGCCCCAGCATTTT. Its protein is CASTPVFSNQPQHF.

The rearrangement joins TRBV12-5 to TRBJ2-5; 8 nucleotides align to TRBD2. J lost 1 base, V lost 0 bases, and 4 bases had no gene match. CDR1 and CDR2 (germline): LGHNT, FRNRAP. The length of the CDR3 is 16 residues. The CDR3 DNA sequence: TGTGCTAGTGGTTTGGTACCGGGACTAGTCCAAGAGACCCAGTACTTC. It specifies CASGLVPGLVQETQYF.

This clone was recorded at least ten times. This chain joins TRBV25-1 and TRBJ1-1, with D perhaps matching TRBD1 (5 bases). CDR1 and CDR2 from the germline V gene are MGHDK and SYGVNS. The CDR3 is 13 residues long. V was pared by 8 bases and J by 9 bases, with 19 bases between. CDR3 loop: CASGLTGTVKAFF. The CDR3 coding sequence is TGTGCCAGCGGACTAACCGGGACGGTAAAAGCTTTCTTT.

V and J are TRBV2 and TRBJ2-7; tentative D call: TRBD1 (5 bases). The germline gives CDR1 SNHLY, CDR2 FYNNEI. The V end lost 5 bases, the J end lost 2 bases, and 7 bases lay between the germline ends. The CDR3 has 12 amino acids. The CDR3 protein is CASSQGTYEQYF. CDR3 in DNA: TGTGCCAGCAGTCAGGGAACCTACGAGCAGTACTTC.

This clone was detected only a few times. This chain uses TRBV28 with TRBJ2-1; 11 bases line up with TRBD2. V shed 7 bases and J 4 bases; nucleotides not matched to a gene: 3. Germline loops: CDR1 MDHEN, CDR2 SYDVKM. This CDR3 has 14 residues. The CDR3 loop is CASMLAGGYNEQFF. The CDR3 DNA follows: TGTGCCAGCATGCTAGCGGGGGGTTACAATGAGCAGTTCTTC.

This chain links TRBV30 with TRBJ2-6, with 11 bases fitting TRBD2. The CDR3 spans 19 residues. Trimming removed 2 bases from V and 0 bases from J; junction bases left unmatched: 9. CDR1 GTSNPN and CDR2 SVGIG come from the germline V gene (reference sequence). Here the CDR3 DNA reads TGTGCCTGGAGTACGTCGCGGACTAGCGGGCGCTCTGGGGCCAACGTCCTGACTTTC. Translation gives CAWSTSRTSGRSGANVLTF.

With regard to this clone: The same CDR3 arises from other DNA sequences in this sample as well. The rearrangement joins TRBV5-1 to TRBJ1-5; D not resolved. Trimming cost V 0 bases and J 1 base, with 8 bases left between them. The CDR3 consists of 15 residues. Germline values: CDR1 SGHRS, CDR2 YFSETQ. The CDR3 nucleotides are TGCGCCAGCAGCTTGGAGGGTGGGAGCAATCAGCCCCAGCATTTT. This encodes CASSLEGGSNQPQHF.

The CDR3, as DNA: TGTGCCAGCAGCCCCCATCCCACCGGGGAGCTGTTTTTT. Translated, it gives CASSPHPTGELFF. The J gene is TRBJ2-2, the V gene TRBV11-2; D is unresolved. CDR1 is SGHAT, CDR2 FQNNGV, per germline. This CDR3 is 13 amino acids long. Trimming took off 5 bases at V and 4 bases at J, with 8 bases between the two ends.

This sequence joins TRBV11-2 and TRBJ2-7, with 7 bases that match TRBD1. The V gene's germline CDR1 is SGHAT and CDR2 FQNNGV. The CDR3 loop spans 15 amino acids. V lost 6 bases, J lost 2 bases, and 10 bases stayed unmatched. CDR3 in DNA: TGTGCCAGCAGACAACCGGGACAGAGGACCTACGAGCAGTACTTC. It encodes CASRQPGQRTYEQYF.

The chain employs TRBV10-3 and TRBJ1-3, with D possibly being TRBD1 (6 bases). The CDR3 contains 16 residues. From germline, CDR1 is ENHRY and CDR2 SYGVKD. Trimming pared 3 bases from V and 0 bases from J, leaving 12 bases between. CDR3 sequence: CAISDGGGYSGNTIYF. The CDR3 DNA is TGTGCCATCAGTGATGGAGGGGGGTACTCTGGAAACACCATATATTTT.

The DNA of the CDR3 is TGTGCCAGCAGCTTAGGGCTGGCAGGTCTTGGAGTCAATGAGCAGTTCTTC. Its protein is CASSLGLAGLGVNEQFF. The V call is TRBV11-2, the J call TRBJ2-1; the D is unclear. Trimming took off 1 base at V and 6 bases at J, with 19 bases between the two ends. The CDR3 extends over 17 amino acids. Germline V gene sequence: CDR1 SGHAT, CDR2 FQNNGV.

As for this clone: This sample includes further DNA sequences coding for the same CDR3. CDR3 in amino acids: CASSLVGGTSGSYEQYF. Written as DNA, the CDR3 is TGTGCCAGCAGCTTAGTAGGGGGGACTAGCGGGTCCTACGAGCAGTACTTC. J is TRBJ2-7 and V is TRBV7-2; 12 bases are shared with TRBD2. Germline CDR1 and CDR2: SGHTA and FQGNSA. V shed 1 base and J 1 base; nucleotides not matched to a gene: 5. The CDR3 is 17 amino acids.